The T cell receptor (beta chain) under discussion was sequenced for a study of blood T cell repertoires in COVID-19. Sequencing was performed with immunoSEQ multiplex PCR; in TCRdb, only in-frame clones are kept and a portion is missing. The table includes about 280,000 clones, 70% to 90% detected once. This CDR3 region has 13 residues. From germline, CDR1 is SEHNR and CDR2 FQNEAQ (reference sequence). The V end was cut by 3 bases, the J end by 8 bases, with 13 bases between. The sequencing sample was made of peripheral blood. V is TRBV7-9 and J is TRBJ1-2, with D possibly being TRBD1 (5 bases). The sequence was collected from a man aged 18 to 35 with active or convalescent COVID-19. The CDR3: CASSFGGADGYTF. The CDR3 coding sequence is TGTGCCAGCAGCTTCGGTGGGGCTGACGGCTACACCTTC.